The rows below give T cell receptor beta chains drawn from one sample of a study of shared clonotypes between healthy human individuals. The assay was immunoSEQ multiplex PCR, and TCRdb's table has in-frame clones only and misses some. Of fewer than 3 million clones listed, 80% to 95% are singletons. Sequencing was carried out using naive CD4+ T cells from PBMCs. Receptor source: a man aged 18-30 years in good health. Some clones in this sample may be carry-over from other donors' samples. Each CDR3 is given without its conserved first and last residue. Expanded clones are given a class, and other clones once, few, many or no size at all.

V gene	J gene	clone size	CDR3 protein
TRBV6-1	TRBJ1-1	.	ASRAGGWTEAF
TRBV2	TRBJ1-6	.	ASSDRGPQINSPLH
TRBV1	TRBJ2-4	.	TSSPELKAGKNIQY
TRBV29-1	TRBJ1-1	.	SVGPIVTGSEAF
TRBV9	TRBJ2-2	.	ASSAATANTGELF
TRBV10-3	TRBJ2-7	.	AISVSGQSQPYEQY
TRBV11-3	TRBJ2-1	.	ASRTSGNNEQF
TRBV10-3	TRBJ2-7	.	AISALHYEQY
TRBV7-9	TRBJ2-7	.	ASSLDRVPYEQY
TRBV15	TRBJ2-1	once	ATSREPSANNEQF
TRBV7-2	TRBJ1-1	.	ASSLLQVRNAEAF
TRBV7-8	TRBJ1-3	.	ASSYDGSGGNTIY
TRBV6-5	TRBJ2-1	.	ASSRLAGVNEQF
TRBV15	TRBJ2-1	.	ATSSYRREQF
TRBV4-3	TRBJ2-2	.	ASSPLIAGVAGELF
TRBV2	TRBJ2-1	.	ASRHAGSSYNEQF
TRBV30	TRBJ1-2	.	AWSVRGPEGYT
TRBV9	TRBJ2-2	.	ASSLAGEITGELF
TRBV28	TRBJ1-1	.	ASSPRSLGIKVNTEAF
TRBV7-9	TRBJ1-3	.	ASSFAGSGNTIY
TRBV6-5	TRBJ2-1	.	ASSYGVRGAYNEQF
TRBV9	TRBJ2-2	.	ASSVVLAGGGTGELF
TRBV12-5	TRBJ2-2	once	ASGSEPRNTGELF
TRBV28	TRBJ2-1	.	ASSLFRTGSSSYNEQF
TRBV27	TRBJ2-1	once	ASSTSGRVSYNEQF
TRBV11-2	TRBJ2-7	.	ASNRGNGYEQY
TRBV9	TRBJ2-1	.	ASGPLQGSGGYNEQF
TRBV5-6	TRBJ2-5	.	ASSLVQGRQETQY
TRBV6-5	TRBJ1-5	.	ASGRVFNQPQH
TRBV4-1	TRBJ2-3	.	ASSQSASQADTQY
TRBV7-3	TRBJ2-3	.	ASSLIPTGAGTDTQY
TRBV28	TRBJ1-1	.	ASIGGQETEAF
TRBV7-2	TRBJ2-7	.	ASSLLPGNLPYEQY
TRBV2	TRBJ2-1	.	ASSHVTSGSGIEQF
TRBV30	TRBJ2-7	.	AWSPDRGYEQY
TRBV5-1	TRBJ1-1	.	ASSLMARNTEAF
TRBV18	TRBJ2-6	.	ASSGQRGANVLT